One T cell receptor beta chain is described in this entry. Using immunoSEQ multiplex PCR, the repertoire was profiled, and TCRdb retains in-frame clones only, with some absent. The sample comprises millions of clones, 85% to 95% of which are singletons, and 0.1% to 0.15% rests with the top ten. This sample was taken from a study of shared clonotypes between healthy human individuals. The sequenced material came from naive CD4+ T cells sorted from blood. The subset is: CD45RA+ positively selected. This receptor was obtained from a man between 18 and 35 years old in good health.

The CDR3 protein is CSVEDAVQGEDGYTF. In DNA form, the CDR3 reads TGCAGCGTTGAAGATGCGGTGCAGGGAGAGGATGGCTACACCTTC. The chain recombines TRBV29-1 with TRBJ1-2; possibly TRBD1 for D (5 bases). CDR1 SQVTM and CDR2 ANQGSEA come from the germline V gene. The CDR3 totals 15 residues. The ends were cut back, 0 bases at V and 6 bases at J, with 17 bases in the middle.